Following are 11 T cell receptor beta chains from one sample sequenced in a study of identical twins. TCRdb analysed the 5' RACE reads with MiXCR anew, one entry per CDR3 protein. The repertoire includes approximately 500,000 distinct CDR3 sequences, 20% to 30% of them detected once, and about 3% sits in the top ten. The sample was also linked to a second study, of T cells expressing NK-cell markers.

The source material was CD4+ T cells sorted from blood. The receptors here all came from a woman between 18 and 29 years old in good health.

This clonotype was seen a handful of times. CDR3: CASSFQRLMGTQYF. In DNA, the CDR3 is TGTGCCAGCAGTTTCCAGAGGCTAATGGGGACCCAGTACTTC. V and J are TRBV12-3 or TRBV12-4 and TRBJ2-5; D remains ambiguous. The V end lost 3 bases, the J end lost 7 bases, and 15 bases lay between the germline ends. This CDR3 contains 14 residues.

This clonotype was detected a few times. The rearrangement uses TRBV18 and TRBJ2-5, with unresolved D. The ends were cut back, 3 bases at V and 9 bases at J, with 17 bases in the middle. The CDR3 is 14 residues long. Germline V gene lookup returns CDR1 KGHSH and CDR2 LQKENI. CDR3 DNA: TGTGCCAGCTCACCCGGCCAGCTCGAGAGACCCCAGTACTTC. Protein product: CASSPGQLERPQYF.

V and J are TRBV7-8 and TRBJ2-3; D assignment may be TRBD1 or TRBD2 (5 bases each). CDR3 length: 16 residues. CDR1 is SGHVS and CDR2 is FQNEAQ in the germline V gene. V was pared by 2 bases and J by 2 bases, with 14 bases between. CDR3 sequence reads: CASSLFMGVDTDTQYF. The CDR3 nucleotides read TGTGCCAGCAGCTTATTTATGGGGGTAGACACAGATACGCAGTATTTT. The complete variable domain, with remaining parts taken from reference TRBV7-8 and TRBJ2-3, reads GAGVSQSPRYKVAKRGQDVALRCDPISGHVSLFWYQQALGQGPEFLTYFQNEAQLDKSGLPSDRFFAERPEGSVSTLKIQRTQQEDSAVYLCASSLFMGVDTDTQYFGPGTRLTVL.

This sequence joins TRBV7-2 and TRBJ2-7; D is unresolved. CDR1 and CDR2 from the germline V gene are SGHTA and FQGNSA. The germline V and J ends were trimmed by 1 base and 3 bases, with 10 bases remaining between them. CDR3 size: 14 residues. The CDR3 region is CASSLGGQYYEQYF. The CDR3 bases are TGTGCCAGCAGCTTAGGCGGTCAGTACTACGAGCAGTACTTC.

The V gene is TRBV12-3 or TRBV12-4, the J gene TRBJ2-1; TRBD1 agrees at 10 bases. CDR3 length: 14 residues. V dropped 6 bases and J dropped 5; count of bases not matched to a gene: 4. As DNA, the CDR3 is TGTGCCAGCAGCCGGGACAGGGGCAACAATGAGCAGTTCTTC. Translating it yields CASSRDRGNNEQFF.

A few counts support this clonotype. CDR3 region: CASSAEYRNEQFF. CDR3 DNA: TGTGCCAGCAGCGCGGAGTACCGCAATGAGCAGTTCTTC. The chain carries TRBV9 and TRBJ2-1; D gene uncertain. The ends were cut back, 3 bases at V and 6 bases at J, with 10 bases in the middle. There are 13 residues in the CDR3. From germline, CDR1 is SGDLS and CDR2 YYNGEE.

Many counts were recorded for this clonotype. The rearrangement joins TRBV5-1 to TRBJ2-5; 7 bases align to TRBD2. Germline trimming cut 4 bases from V and 5 bases from J; bases unmatched to any gene: 11. The CDR3 is made up of 15 amino acids. Germline lookup yields CDR1 SGHRS and CDR2 YFSETQ. The CDR3 DNA is TGCGCCAGCAGCCTAGGGACTACCTCGGGGGAGACCCAGTACTTC. It yields the protein CASSLGTTSGETQYF. The entire variable domain, with the rest obtained from reference TRBV5-1 and TRBJ2-5, is as follows: KAGVTQTPRYLIKTRGQQVTLSCSPISGHRSVSWYQQTPGQGLQFLFEYFSETQRNKGNFPGRFSGRQFSNSRSEMNVSTLELGDSALYLCASSLGTTSGETQYFGPGTRLLVL.

This chain uses TRBV20-1 with TRBJ2-1; 9 bases are a match to TRBD1. The trim removed 4 bases at V and 6 bases at J, leaving 10 bases unmatched. The CDR3 is 15 residues long. The germline CDR1 and CDR2 sequences are DFQATT and SNEGSKA (reference sequence). In DNA, the CDR3 is TGCAGTGCTATAAACAGGGGGCGCTGGTTCAATGAGCAGTTCTTC. This codes for CSAINRGRWFNEQFF.

The sample holds a few counts of this clonotype. V usage is TRBV27 and J usage is TRBJ1-1; possibly TRBD1 for D (5 bases). Germline V gene sequence: CDR1 MNHEY, CDR2 SMNVEV (reference sequence). This CDR3 contains 14 residues. Trimming removed 6 bases from V and 3 bases from J, with 14 bases in between. For the CDR3, the DNA is TGTGCCAGCAGCCGAGACCGGGGGGACACTGAAGCTTTCTTT. Residues: CASSRDRGDTEAFF.

The chain has TRBV5-1 and TRBJ2-3, with D perhaps TRBD2 (6 bases). The CDR3 has 14 amino acids. V was shortened by 1 base and J by 4 bases, with 10 bases between the two germline ends. Germline assignment: CDR1 SGHRS and CDR2 YFSETQ. CDR3 loop: CASSLRLVSDTQYF. DNA for the CDR3: TGCGCCAGCAGCTTGAGACTAGTTTCAGATACGCAGTATTTT.

This clonotype was counted only a few times. The chain uses TRBV12-3 or TRBV12-4 and TRBJ2-7; D remains unclear. The V end lost 0 bases, the J end lost 6 bases, and 12 bases lay between the germline ends. The CDR3 length is 14 residues. The CDR3 sequence is CASSLATRFGEQYF. DNA for the CDR3: TGTGCCAGCAGTTTAGCAACGCGGTTCGGCGAGCAGTACTTC.